This T cell receptor beta chain was captured in a study of blood T cell repertoires in COVID-19. Turning to the study itself: Whether acute or convalescent, the COVID-19 samples came from the United States, Italy and Spain. PBMCs, B-cell-depleted T cells, or T cells were the source of the cDNA or gDNA that made up the material.

Original handling: Nucleated cell number was recorded as an estimate derived from reference gene primer amplification. The table came from immunoSEQ multiplex PCR; TCRdb's copy has only in-frame clones and leaves some out. V and J calls and clone size come straight from that table; D and trimming were deduced from the DNA. The data hold roughly 38,000 clones, with roughly nine tenths observed a single time. J gave up 4 bases and V 0 bases, and 4 bases lay outside the gene matches. Germline V lookup: CDR1 KGHDR, CDR2 SFDVKD. This CDR3 contains 15 residues. This receptor was obtained from a man aged 50 to 60 in a cohort sampled during active COVID-19. The rearrangement uses TRBV24-1 and TRBJ2-5; 7 bases map to TRBD2. The source material was peripheral blood. CDR3 coding DNA: TGTGCCACCAGTGATTTGGCGGGGGAAACAGAGACCCAGTACTTC. The encoded protein is CATSDLAGETETQYF.